This T cell receptor (beta chain) was recovered during a study of cytomegalovirus exposure and HLA in healthy donors. Both 60 Vbeta primers and 13 Jbeta primers went into the PCR. This table comes from immunoSEQ multiplex PCR, and its TCRdb copy is limited to in-frame clones, with some not included. The sample records 160,000 or so clones, around 77% being singletons. Per germline, CDR1 SEHNR and CDR2 FQNEAQ (reference sequence). The CDR3 runs to 11 residues. V was pared by 6 bases and J by 7 bases, with 9 bases between. General study points: HLA allele associations emerged for 16,951 TCR beta sequences in a later analysis, at 0.05 false discovery rate. In an earlier analysis, productive rearrangement rates for most beta V segments clustered near 87% or 30%. Rare TCR sequences predominated, though certain public TCRs were found in many donors.

Comments on this clone: Its cognate antigen is unknown.

This chain uses TRBV7-9 with TRBJ1-1, with D unresolved. The sequence was collected from a man aged 35-49 years in good health and CMV-seronegative. Sequenced: PBMCs. The CDR3 sequence is CASRPLFEAFF. CDR3 in DNA: TGTGCCAGCAGACCACTATTTGAAGCTTTCTTT.